This TCR beta chain was identified during a study of T cell repertoires in cytomegalovirus infection. Study-level information: As its CMV epitopes, the study selected recently identified HLA-C-restricted and well-studied HLA-B-restricted targets. In public TCR beta signatures, there were indications of both CMV infection and matching HLA type.

Notes on the study in general: Summed public TCR beta family frequency identified CMV carriers bearing the relevant HLA.

TCRdb fed the reads into MiXCR, producing one record per CDR3 protein. The data show about 340,000 distinct CDR3 sequences, almost 30% seen once. Concerning this clonotype: Its antigen is undetermined.

The ends were cut back, 3 bases at V and 2 bases at J, with 7 bases in the middle. This CDR3 spans 13 amino acids. Germline V gene sequence: CDR1 MGHDK, CDR2 SYGVNS. Source: cultured PBMCs, taken from culture after CMV antigen stimulation. The source is a human donor in good health (CMV status not recorded). Some clones in this sample may be carry-over from other donors' samples. V gene TRBV25-1 combines with J gene TRBJ1-2; D is possibly TRBD1 (5 bases). CDR3 protein: CASSEAGNYGYTF. DNA of the CDR3: TGTGCCAGCAGTGAGGCAGGGAACTATGGCTACACCTTC.